What follows are 22 T cell receptor beta chains derived from one specimen sequenced in a study of radiotherapy plus CTLA-4 blockade in lung cancer. Sequenced by immunoSEQ multiplex PCR; TCRdb stores in-frame clones only, minus some. In the table there are 90,000 or so clones, less than 90% of which are singletons. The sample in question was peripheral blood, obtained from a patient treated with radiotherapy plus ipilimumab. The receptors derive from a human donor with non-small cell lung cancer who had stable disease on radiotherapy plus ipilimumab.

This chain uses TRBV5-1 with TRBJ2-2; D is undetermined. This CDR3 spans 16 amino acids. Trimming removed 3 bases at V and 0 bases at J, with 12 bases between. CDR1 and CDR2 from the germline V gene are SGHRS and YFSETQ. In nucleotides, the CDR3 is TGCGCCAGCAGCTCCCTAGGGTTTTCGAACACCGGGGAGCTGTTTTTT. Translation: CASSSLGFSNTGELFF.

This sequence joins TRBV30 and TRBJ1-4, with D possibly matching TRBD1 (6 bases). The germline gives CDR1 GTSNPN, CDR2 SVGIG (reference sequence). V was cut by 4 bases and J by 8 bases, with 17 bases left in between. The CDR3 is 14 residues long. The CDR3 sequence is CAWTRVKGGEKLFF. DNA for the CDR3: TGTGCCTGGACCCGGGTGAAAGGGGGGGAAAAACTGTTTTTT.

CDR3 amino acids: CASSLQVGGGNEQFF. The CDR3 DNA sequence: TGTGCCAGCAGCTTACAGGTGGGGGGTGGGAATGAGCAGTTCTTC. The rearrangement uses TRBV7-8 and TRBJ2-1, with a tentative D call TRBD2 (6 bases). The V gene's germline CDR1 is SGHVS and CDR2 FQNEAQ. V shed 2 bases and J shed 7 bases, with 15 bases lying between them. The CDR3 has 15 amino acids.

This clone has just a few counts. This chain joins TRBV19 and TRBJ2-5; D possibly uses TRBD1 or TRBD2 (5 bases each). V lost 8 bases, J lost 5 bases, and 18 bases lay in between. Germline CDR1 is LNHDA and CDR2 is SQIVND (reference sequence). The CDR3 runs 14 residues. The CDR3 sequence: CASAGTPQRETQYF. In nucleotides, the CDR3 is TGTGCCAGTGCCGGGACCCCCCAACGGGAGACCCAGTACTTC.

In its sample, this clone was seen a few times. The chain has TRBV18 and TRBJ1-6; D possibly corresponds to TRBD1 (5 bases). Trimming took 2 bases from V and 6 from J, leaving 11 bases between them. This CDR3 spans 15 amino acids. Looked up from germline, CDR1 is KGHSH and CDR2 is LQKENI. The CDR3 DNA follows: TGTGCCAGCTCACCAGCGACAGAGAGTAATTCACCCCTCCACTTT. This gives the protein CASSPATESNSPLHF. The complete variable domain, with remaining parts taken from reference TRBV18 and TRBJ1-6, reads NAGVMQNPRHLVRRRGQEARLRCSPMKGHSHVYWYRQLPEEGLKFMVYLQKENIIDESGMPKERFSAEFPKEGPSILRIQQVVRGDSAAYFCASSPATESNSPLHFGNGTRLTVT.

This clone was counted between two and nine times. The chain links TRBV6-6 to TRBJ2-5; 7 bases map to TRBD1. Germline V gene sequence: CDR1 MNHNY, CDR2 SVGAGI (reference sequence). J lost 5 bases, V lost 6 bases, and 3 bases had no gene match. The CDR3 is 12 residues long. DNA for the CDR3: TGTGCCAGCAGCCCACAGGGGGAGACCCAGTACTTC. It specifies CASSPQGETQYF.

About this clone itself: This sample also contains other DNA sequences that code for the same CDR3. CDR3 region: CASSHLAGGLADTQYF. CDR3 nucleotides: TGCGCCAGCAGCCATCTAGCGGGGGGGCTCGCAGATACGCAGTATTTT. The chain carries TRBV4-1 and TRBJ2-3; the match to TRBD2 covers 12 bases. Germline CDR1 reads MGHRA; CDR2 reads YSYEKL. Losses at the gene ends were 3 bases for V and 4 bases for J; bases not matched to a gene: 5. CDR3 length: 16 amino acids.

This clone showed up just a few times. This chain links TRBV7-2 with TRBJ2-3, with a possible D match to TRBD2 (5 bases). CDR1 SGHTA and CDR2 FQGNSA come from the germline V gene. V lost 5 bases to trimming and J lost 6 bases, with 18 bases between them. This CDR3 region has 15 residues. The CDR3 DNA follows: TGTGCCAGCAGCCTCAAAGCCGGGAAACTCGATACGCAGTATTTT. It encodes CASSLKAGKLDTQYF.

The chain combines TRBV5-1 with TRBJ1-1, with D possibly matching TRBD1 (5 bases). Germline CDR1 SGHRS, CDR2 YFSETQ. The CDR3 has 15 residues. V dropped 1 base and J dropped 1 base, with 11 bases sitting between them. The CDR3 region has the DNA TGCGCCAGCAGCTTGAGGTGGGGGAGGAACACTGAAGCTTTCTTT. This translates into CASSLRWGRNTEAFF.

The genes are TRBV19 and TRBJ2-1, with a tentative D call TRBD2 (6 bases). Germline V gives CDR1 LNHDA, CDR2 SQIVND (reference sequence). V lost 1 base and J lost 6, with 13 bases in between. There are 15 residues in the CDR3. The CDR3 region is CASSIGGGVFNEQFF. The CDR3 nucleotides are TGTGCCAGTAGTATAGGGGGCGGGGTTTTCAATGAGCAGTTCTTC. The entire variable domain, with the rest obtained from reference TRBV19 and TRBJ2-1, is as follows: DGGITQSPKYLFRKEGQNVTLSCEQNLNHDAMYWYRQDPGQGLRLIYYSQIVNDFQKGDIAEGYSVSREKKESFPLTVTSAQKNPTAFYLCASSIGGGVFNEQFFGPGTRLTVL.

The rearrangement uses TRBV14 and TRBJ2-3, with 15 nucleotides matching TRBD2. Trimming at V came to 3 bases and at J to 5 bases, leaving 6 bases not matched to a gene. This CDR3 has 17 residues. Per germline, CDR1 SGHDN and CDR2 FVKESK. DNA for the CDR3: TGTGCCAGCAGCCACTCCGGGACTAGCGGGGGGCTAGATACGCAGTATTTT. It is translated as CASSHSGTSGGLDTQYF.

The chain combines TRBV7-6 with TRBJ2-2; weak D call: TRBD1 (6 bases). This CDR3 contains 17 residues. Germline-derived CDR1 and CDR2 are SGHVS and FNYEAQ. V was cut by 4 bases and J by 0 bases, with 15 bases left in between. Written as DNA, the CDR3 is TGTGCCAGCAGCTCTATCGGGGCAGGGGCGAACACCGGGGAGCTGTTTTTT. Translating it yields CASSSIGAGANTGELFF.

V gene TRBV9 combines with J gene TRBJ2-3, with a possible D match to TRBD2 (5 bases). Trimming removed 3 bases at V and 6 bases at J, with 17 bases between. The CDR3 covers 15 residues. Germline V gene lookup returns CDR1 SGDLS and CDR2 YYNGEE. The CDR3 region is CASSAPSTARDTQYF. CDR3 nucleotide sequence: TGTGCCAGCAGCGCCCCTAGCACCGCGAGGGATACGCAGTATTTT.

This clone was seen only a few times. The chain couples TRBV28 to TRBJ2-3; TRBD2 is a possible D gene (5 bases). This CDR3 has 16 amino acids. Germline CDR1 and CDR2: MDHEN and SYDVKM. V shed 3 bases and J shed 3 bases, with 16 bases lying between them. The CDR3 DNA reads TGTGCCAGCAGTTTGAGTGGGTGGGAGAGGACAGATACGCAGTATTTT. Protein: CASSLSGWERTDTQYF.

The V call is TRBV4-2, the J call TRBJ1-2, with D perhaps matching TRBD1 (6 bases). The CDR3 sequence is 15 residues long. Germline assignment: CDR1 LGHNA and CDR2 YNFKEQ. V was shortened by 4 bases and J by 0 bases, with 12 bases between the two germline ends. The CDR3 DNA follows: TGTGCCAGCAGCCCCGCGGGACAAACTAACTATGGCTACACCTTC. It translates to CASSPAGQTNYGYTF.

Turning to this clone: This same CDR3 is encoded by further DNA sequences in the sample. V usage is TRBV18 and J usage is TRBJ1-4; D not resolved. Germline CDR1 KGHSH, CDR2 LQKENI. Trimming took 1 base from V and 5 from J, leaving 5 bases between them. The CDR3 length is 13 residues. This chain's CDR3 is CASSPRSNEKLFF. In nucleotides, the CDR3 is TGTGCCAGCTCACCACGGTCGAATGAAAAACTGTTTTTT. Based on the CDR3 plus reference TRBV18 and TRBJ1-4, the full variable domain is NAGVMQNPRHLVRRRGQEARLRCSPMKGHSHVYWYRQLPEEGLKFMVYLQKENIIDESGMPKERFSAEFPKEGPSILRIQQVVRGDSAAYFCASSPRSNEKLFFGSGTQLSVL.

The V gene is TRBV7-9, the J gene TRBJ2-7, with 8 bases identical to TRBD1. This CDR3 region has 15 residues. J lost 5 bases, V lost 1 base, and 7 bases had no gene match. Germline V gives CDR1 SEHNR, CDR2 FQNEAQ (reference sequence). The CDR3 region is CASSLGLRGHDEQYF. CDR3 bases: TGTGCCAGCAGCTTAGGGCTCAGGGGGCACGACGAGCAGTACTTC.

The chain has TRBV18 and TRBJ1-4; TRBD1 is a possible D gene (5 bases). Trimming took off 0 bases at V and 3 bases at J, with 11 bases between the two ends. The V gene's germline CDR1 is KGHSH and CDR2 LQKENI. The CDR3 consists of 16 residues. CDR3 bases: TGTGCCAGCTCACCACCGATGCCGGGGGCTAATGAAAAACTGTTTTTT. Encoded protein: CASSPPMPGANEKLFF.

The rearrangement joins TRBV6-5 to TRBJ1-5, with D maybe TRBD1 (5 bases). Germline lookup yields CDR1 MNHEY and CDR2 SVGAGI. V shed 8 bases and J shed 4 bases, with 9 bases lying between them. The CDR3 has 12 residues. DNA of the CDR3: TGTGCCAGCCAGACAGCAAATCAGCCCCAGCATTTT. This translates into CASQTANQPQHF.

The gene calls are TRBV5-1 and TRBJ2-5, with D uncertain. V lost 4 bases, J lost 1 base, and 5 bases lay in between. The length of the CDR3 is 12 residues. Germline CDR1 reads SGHRS; CDR2 reads YFSETQ. CDR3 amino acids: CASSLSQETQYF. CDR3 DNA: TGCGCCAGCAGCCTCTCCCAAGAGACCCAGTACTTC. Variable domain in full (rest from reference TRBV5-1 and TRBJ2-5): KAGVTQTPRYLIKTRGQQVTLSCSPISGHRSVSWYQQTPGQGLQFLFEYFSETQRNKGNFPGRFSGRQFSNSRSEMNVSTLELGDSALYLCASSLSQETQYFGPGTRLLVL.

This clone was seen a handful of times. This chain uses TRBV7-9 with TRBJ1-2; 10 positions match TRBD1. The junction had 6 bases not matched to a gene; V was cut back by 6 bases and J by 5 bases. CDR3 length: 14 amino acids. The germline V gene encodes CDR1 SEHNR and CDR2 FQNEAQ (reference sequence). CDR3 in DNA: TGTGCCAGCAGAGGGACAGGGGTATCGTATGGCTACACCTTC. It translates to CASRGTGVSYGYTF.

This clone was picked up a small number of times. This chain links TRBV5-6 with TRBJ2-7, with 11 bases fitting TRBD2. Germline CDR1 SGHDT, CDR2 YYEEEE. The CDR3 runs 15 residues. Trimming at V came to 3 bases and at J to 5 bases, leaving 7 bases not matched to a gene. The CDR3: CASSYGTSGGNEQYF. The CDR3 DNA is TGTGCCAGCAGCTACGGGACTAGCGGCGGGAACGAGCAGTACTTC.